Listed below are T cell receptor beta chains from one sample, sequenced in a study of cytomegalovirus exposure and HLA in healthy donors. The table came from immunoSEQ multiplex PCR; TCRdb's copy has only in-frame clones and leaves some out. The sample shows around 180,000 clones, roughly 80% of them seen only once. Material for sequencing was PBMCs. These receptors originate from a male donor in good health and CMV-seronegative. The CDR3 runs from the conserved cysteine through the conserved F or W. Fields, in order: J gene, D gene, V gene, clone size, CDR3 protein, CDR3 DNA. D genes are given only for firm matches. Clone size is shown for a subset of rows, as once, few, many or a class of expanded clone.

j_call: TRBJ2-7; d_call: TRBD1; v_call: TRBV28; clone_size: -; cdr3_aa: CASSSGTVSYEQYF; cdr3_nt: TGTGCCAGCAGTTCCGGGACAGTCTCCTACGAGCAGTACTTC
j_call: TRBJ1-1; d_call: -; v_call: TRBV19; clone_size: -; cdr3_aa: CASSSPDSGASGTEAFF; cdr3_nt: TGTGCCAGTAGTTCCCCGGACTCAGGGGCTTCGGGTACTGAAGCTTTCTTT
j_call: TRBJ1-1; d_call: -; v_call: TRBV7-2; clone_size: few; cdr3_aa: CASSDLGGAAAFF; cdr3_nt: TGTGCCAGCAGCGATTTAGGAGGGGCTGCAGCTTTCTTT
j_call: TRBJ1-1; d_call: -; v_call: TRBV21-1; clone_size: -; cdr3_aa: CASWTGGWTEAFF; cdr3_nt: TGTGCCAGCTGGACAGGGGGATGGACTGAAGCTTTCTTT
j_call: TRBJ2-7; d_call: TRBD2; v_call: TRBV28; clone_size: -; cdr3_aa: CASSPTSGVSVQYF; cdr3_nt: TGTGCCAGCAGTCCGACTAGCGGGGTGAGTGTGCAGTACTTC
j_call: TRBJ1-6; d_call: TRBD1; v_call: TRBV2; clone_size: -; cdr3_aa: CASSQRTGGSNSPLHF; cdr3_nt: TGTGCCAGCAGTCAGAGGACAGGGGGCTCTAATTCACCCCTCCACTTT
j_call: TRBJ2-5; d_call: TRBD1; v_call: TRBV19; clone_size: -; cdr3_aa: CASTGTGGLETQYF; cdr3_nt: TGTGCCAGTACGGGGACAGGGGGTCTGGAGACCCAGTACTTC
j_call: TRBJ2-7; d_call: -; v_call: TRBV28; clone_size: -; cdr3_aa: CASSPHTGLGYEQYF; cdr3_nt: TGTGCCAGCAGCCCCCACACCGGGTTAGGATACGAGCAGTACTTC
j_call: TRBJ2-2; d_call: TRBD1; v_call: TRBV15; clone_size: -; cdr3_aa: CATSRGTGDLAELFF; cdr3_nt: TGTGCCACCAGCAGGGGGACAGGGGATCTCGCGGAGCTGTTTTTT
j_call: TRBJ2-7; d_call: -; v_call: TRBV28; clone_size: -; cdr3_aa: CASSLQGSTYEQYF; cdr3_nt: TGTGCCAGCAGTTTACAGGGTTCTACCTACGAGCAGTACTTC
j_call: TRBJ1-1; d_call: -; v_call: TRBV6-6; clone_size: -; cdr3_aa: CASSPPLNTEAFF; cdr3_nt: TGTGCCAGCAGTCCCCCATTGAACACTGAAGCTTTCTTT
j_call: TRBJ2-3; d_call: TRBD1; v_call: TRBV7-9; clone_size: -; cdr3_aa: CASSPLPGQATDTQYF; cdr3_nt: TGTGCCAGCAGTCCCCTCCCGGGACAGGCCACAGATACGCAGTATTTT
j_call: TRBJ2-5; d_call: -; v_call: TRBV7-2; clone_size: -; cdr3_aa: CASSRFRGGETQYF; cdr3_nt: TGTGCCAGCAGCCGATTCAGGGGTGGGGAGACCCAGTACTTC
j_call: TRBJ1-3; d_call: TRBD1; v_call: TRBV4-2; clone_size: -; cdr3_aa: CASRFSGTGGGNTIYF; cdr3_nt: TGTGCCAGCAGATTTTCCGGGACAGGGGGTGGAAACACCATATATTTT
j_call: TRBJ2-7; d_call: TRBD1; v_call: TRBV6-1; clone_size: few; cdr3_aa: CASSELGTGSHEQYF; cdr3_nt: TGTGCCAGCAGTGAACTGGGGACAGGGAGCCACGAGCAGTACTTC
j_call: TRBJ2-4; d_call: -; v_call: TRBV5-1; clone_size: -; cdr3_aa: CASGQGGKNIQYF; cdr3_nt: TGCGCCAGCGGCCAGGGGGGAAAAAACATTCAGTACTTC
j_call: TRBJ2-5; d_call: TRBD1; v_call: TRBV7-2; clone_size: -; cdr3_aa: CASSEDRLNEYF; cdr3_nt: TGTGCCAGCAGCGAGGACAGGTTGAACGAGTACTTC
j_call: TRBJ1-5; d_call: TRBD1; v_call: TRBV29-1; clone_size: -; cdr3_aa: CSVRTGGNSNQPQHF; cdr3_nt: TGCAGCGTTCGGACAGGGGGGAATAGCAATCAGCCCCAGCATTTT
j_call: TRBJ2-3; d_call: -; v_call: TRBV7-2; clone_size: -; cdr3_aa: CASSLSRGVRGTDTQYF; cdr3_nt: TGTGCCAGCAGCCTATCCAGGGGGGTAAGGGGTACAGATACGCAGTATTTT
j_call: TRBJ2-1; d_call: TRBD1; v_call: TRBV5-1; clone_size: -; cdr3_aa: CASSVGITPGTGVYNEQFF; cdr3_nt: TGCGCCAGCAGCGTTGGGATCACTCCCGGGACAGGGGTCTACAATGAGCAGTTCTTC
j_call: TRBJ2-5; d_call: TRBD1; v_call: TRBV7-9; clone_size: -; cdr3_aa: CASSRRWDRGETQYF; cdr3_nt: TGTGCCAGCAGCCGGAGGTGGGACAGGGGGGAGACCCAGTACTTC
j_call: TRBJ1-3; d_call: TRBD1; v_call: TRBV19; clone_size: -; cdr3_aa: CASSPDRGGNTIYF; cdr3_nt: TGTGCCAGTAGTCCCGACAGGGGCGGAAACACCATATATTTT
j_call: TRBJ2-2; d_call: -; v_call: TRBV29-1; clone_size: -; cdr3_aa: CSVGGRGGELFF; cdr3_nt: TGCAGCGTTGGTGGCCGTGGCGGGGAGCTGTTTTTT
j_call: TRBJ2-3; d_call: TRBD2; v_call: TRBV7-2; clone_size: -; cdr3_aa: CASSAFSGITDTQYF; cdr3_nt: TGTGCCAGCAGCGCGTTTAGCGGGATAACAGATACGCAGTATTTT
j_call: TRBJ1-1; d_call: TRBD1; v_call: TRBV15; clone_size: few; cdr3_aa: CATSRGDRVSTEAFF; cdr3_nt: TGTGCCACCAGCAGAGGGGACAGGGTTAGTACTGAAGCTTTCTTT
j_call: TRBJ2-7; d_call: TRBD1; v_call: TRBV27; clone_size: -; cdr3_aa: CASSSGQPSYEQYF; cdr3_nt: TGTGCCAGCAGTTCGGGACAGCCCTCCTACGAGCAGTACTTC
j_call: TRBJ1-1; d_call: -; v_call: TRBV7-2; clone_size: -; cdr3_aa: CASSLYITNTEAFF; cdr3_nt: TGTGCCAGCAGCTTATACATCACGAACACTGAAGCTTTCTTT
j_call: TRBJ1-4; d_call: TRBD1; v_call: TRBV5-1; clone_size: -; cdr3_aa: CASSLADRDYEKLFF; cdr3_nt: TGCGCCAGCAGCTTGGCGGACAGGGACTATGAAAAACTGTTTTTT
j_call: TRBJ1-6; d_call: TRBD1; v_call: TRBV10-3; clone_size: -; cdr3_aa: CAISRQGAGSPLHF; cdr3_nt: TGTGCCATCAGTCGACAGGGGGCAGGTTCACCCCTCCACTTT
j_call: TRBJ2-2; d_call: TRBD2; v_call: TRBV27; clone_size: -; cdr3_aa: CASRPLAGGPFGELFF; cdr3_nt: TGTGCCAGCAGGCCACTAGCGGGAGGGCCATTCGGGGAGCTGTTTTTT
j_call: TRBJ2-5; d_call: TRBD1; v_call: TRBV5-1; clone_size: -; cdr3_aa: CASSSSPPGQGGETQYF; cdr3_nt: TGCGCCAGCAGCTCATCTCCCCCTGGACAGGGTGGGGAGACCCAGTACTTC
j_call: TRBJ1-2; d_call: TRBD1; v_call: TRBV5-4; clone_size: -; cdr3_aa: CASSWDRGSDYGYTF; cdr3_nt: TGTGCCAGCAGCTGGGACAGGGGGAGTGACTATGGCTACACCTTC
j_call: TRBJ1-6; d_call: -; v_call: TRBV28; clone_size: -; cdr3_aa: CASTSSYNSPLHF; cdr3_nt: TGTGCCAGCACTAGCTCCTATAATTCACCCCTCCACTTT
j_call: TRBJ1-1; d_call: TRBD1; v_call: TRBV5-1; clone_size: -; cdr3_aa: CASSLENSGQGMNTEAFF; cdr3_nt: TGCGCCAGCAGCTTGGAAAACTCCGGACAGGGAATGAACACTGAAGCTTTCTTT
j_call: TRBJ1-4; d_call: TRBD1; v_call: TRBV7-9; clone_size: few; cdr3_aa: CASSLRDSGNEKLFF; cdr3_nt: TGTGCCAGCAGCTTGCGGGACAGCGGAAATGAAAAACTGTTTTTT
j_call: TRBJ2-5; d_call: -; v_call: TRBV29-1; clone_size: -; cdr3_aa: CSVDLRETQYF; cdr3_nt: TGCAGCGTTGACCTTAGAGAGACCCAGTACTTC
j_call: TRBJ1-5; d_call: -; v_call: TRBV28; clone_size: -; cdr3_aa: CASRATGNNQPQHF; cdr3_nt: TGTGCCAGCAGAGCTACAGGGAACAATCAGCCCCAGCATTTT
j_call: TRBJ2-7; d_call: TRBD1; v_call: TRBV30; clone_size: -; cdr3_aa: CAWSWDRGREQYF; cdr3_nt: TGTGCCTGGAGCTGGGACAGGGGGCGCGAGCAGTACTTC
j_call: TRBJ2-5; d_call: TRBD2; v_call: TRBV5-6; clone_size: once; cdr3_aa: CASNRGGPKGETQYF; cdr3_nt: TGTGCCAGCAACCGGGGGGGCCCAAAGGGGGAGACCCAGTACTTC
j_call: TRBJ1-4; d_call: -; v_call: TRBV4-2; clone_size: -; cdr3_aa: CASSPQAGPKEGSGNEKLFF; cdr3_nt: TGTGCCAGCAGCCCACAAGCGGGCCCAAAAGAAGGTTCAGGTAATGAAAAACTGTTTTTT
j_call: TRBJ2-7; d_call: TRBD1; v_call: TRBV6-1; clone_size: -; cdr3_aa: CASFRDRGPYEQYF; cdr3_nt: TGTGCCAGCTTCCGGGACAGGGGGCCCTACGAGCAGTACTTC
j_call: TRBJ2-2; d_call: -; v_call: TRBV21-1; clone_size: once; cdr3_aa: CASRNNANTGELFF; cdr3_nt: TGTGCCAGCAGGAACAACGCGAACACCGGGGAGCTGTTTTTT
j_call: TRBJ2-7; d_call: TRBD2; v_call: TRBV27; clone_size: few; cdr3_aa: CASTNTGTSGRGEQYF; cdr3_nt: TGTGCCAGCACTAACACGGGGACTAGCGGGAGGGGTGAGCAGTACTTC
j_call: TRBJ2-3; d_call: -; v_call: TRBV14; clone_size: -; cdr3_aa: CASSPYRVLPTDTQYF; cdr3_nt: TGTGCCAGCAGCCCCTACAGGGTATTGCCCACAGATACGCAGTATTTT
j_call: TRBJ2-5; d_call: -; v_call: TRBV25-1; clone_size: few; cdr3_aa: CASSVAGDWETQYF; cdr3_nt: TGTGCCAGCAGTGTGGCAGGGGATTGGGAGACCCAGTACTTC
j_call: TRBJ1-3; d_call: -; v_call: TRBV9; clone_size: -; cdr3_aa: CASSVDPGRENTIYF; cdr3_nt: TGTGCCAGCAGCGTAGACCCAGGGCGTGAAAACACCATATATTTT
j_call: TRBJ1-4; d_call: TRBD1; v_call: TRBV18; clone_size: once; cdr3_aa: CASFETGTANEKLFF; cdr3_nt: TGTGCCAGCTTTGAAACCGGGACAGCTAATGAAAAACTGTTTTTT